Following are 29 T cell receptor beta chains from one sample sequenced in a study of blood T cell repertoires in COVID-19. Measured with immunoSEQ multiplex PCR; TCRdb has only the in-frame clones, and not every one. The table shows over 250,000 clones, with less than 90% occurring only once. Specimen: PBMCs or T cells enriched from blood (not recorded which). All receptors derive from a woman aged 45 to 65 who had recovered from COVID-19.

The chain carries TRBV28 and TRBJ1-4; 7 positions match TRBD1. The germline V gene has CDR1 MDHEN and CDR2 SYDVKM. V was pared by 8 bases and J by 5 bases, with 11 bases of the junction left unmatched. This CDR3 has 15 amino acids. Written as DNA, the CDR3 is TGTGCCAGCGAAAGCCCAGGGGGGAAAAATGAAAAACTGTTTTTT. Amino acids: CASESPGGKNEKLFF.

The count of this clone is one. The chain has TRBV6-5 and TRBJ2-1, with D unclear. The V and J ends lost 0 bases and 9 bases respectively, with 9 bases between them. The CDR3 covers 13 residues. Germline values: CDR1 MNHEY, CDR2 SVGAGI. This chain's CDR3 is CASSYSTSLEQFF. As DNA, the CDR3 is TGTGCCAGCAGTTACTCAACCAGTCTTGAGCAGTTCTTC.

This clone showed up just a few times. Here the CDR3 reads CASSLGPGGNSPLHF. The CDR3 nucleotides are TGTGCCAGCAGTTTAGGTCCAGGGGGGAATTCACCCCTCCACTTT. The chain links TRBV28 to TRBJ1-6; 7 bases are shared with TRBD1. The CDR3 sequence is 15 residues long. Germline V gene data show CDR1 as MDHEN and CDR2 as SYDVKM. Unmatched junction bases numbered 5, after V lost 2 bases and J lost 7 bases.

The chain links TRBV28 to TRBJ1-2, with D maybe TRBD1 (5 bases). The CDR3 covers 14 residues. The V gene lost 6 bases and the J gene lost 7 bases, with 18 bases spanning the gap. Per the germline V gene, CDR1 is MDHEN and CDR2 is SYDVKM. CDR3 DNA: TGTGCCAGCAGCTTAAGACAGTTTTCTCGTGGCTACACCTTC. Translation: CASSLRQFSRGYTF.

The chain has TRBV6-5 and TRBJ1-1, with 9 bases that match TRBD1. Per germline, CDR1 MNHEY and CDR2 SVGAGI. The CDR3 length is 15 residues. With 5 bases clipped from V and 5 bases from J, the junction kept 9 bases outside the gene matches. Here the CDR3 DNA reads TGTGCCAGCAGTCCCTACAGGGGGCAGGGGACTGAAGCTTTCTTT. It is translated as CASSPYRGQGTEAFF.

This chain connects TRBV7-6 to TRBJ2-3; 10 positions match TRBD1. The CDR3 is made up of 15 amino acids. Germline V lookup: CDR1 SGHVS, CDR2 FNYEAQ. V was pared by 2 bases and J by 3 bases, with 2 bases of the junction left unmatched. This CDR3 reads CASSLWTGGTDTQYF. The DNA of the CDR3 is TGTGCCAGCAGCTTATGGACAGGGGGAACAGATACGCAGTATTTT.

CDR3 nucleotide sequence: TGTGCCAGCAGTTTAAAGCGGGGTGACAATGAGCAGTTCTTC. It specifies CASSLKRGDNEQFF. The J gene is TRBJ2-1, the V gene TRBV27, with 7 bases fitting TRBD2. This CDR3 contains 14 residues. CDR1 and CDR2 from the germline V gene are MNHEY and SMNVEV (reference sequence). J was trimmed by 5 bases and V by 2 bases; bases with no gene match: 3.

This chain joins TRBV27 and TRBJ1-1; 7 bases are a match to TRBD1. This CDR3 has 15 amino acids. Per the germline V gene, CDR1 is MNHEY and CDR2 is SMNVEV (reference sequence). J gave up 3 bases and V 10 bases, and 14 bases lay outside the gene matches. The CDR3, as DNA: TGTGCCACCCAACCGAGGGGGCAATGGGACACTGAAGCTTTCTTT. This sequence encodes CATQPRGQWDTEAFF.

J is TRBJ2-7 and V is TRBV7-2; D perhaps matches TRBD2 (6 bases). Trimming removed 2 bases at V and 4 bases at J, with 12 bases between. The CDR3 sequence is 14 residues long. Looked up from germline, CDR1 is SGHTA and CDR2 is FQGNSA. CDR3 residues: CASSLSGTYYEQYF. The CDR3 region has the DNA TGTGCCAGCAGCTTATCCGGGACTTATTACGAGCAGTACTTC.

The chain combines TRBV27 with TRBJ2-7; 15 positions agree with TRBD2. In germline, CDR1 is MNHEY, CDR2 SMNVEV (reference sequence). This CDR3 comprises 14 residues. The V segment lost 4 bases and the J segment 9 bases; nucleotides outside the gene matches: 4. DNA of the CDR3: TGTGCCAGCAGTTGGACTAGCGGGAGGGCCGGGCAGTACTTC. Translation gives CASSWTSGRAGQYF.

V and J are TRBV5-4 and TRBJ2-7, with 7 bases fitting TRBD1. The CDR3 spans 14 residues. Looked up from germline, CDR1 is SGHNT and CDR2 is YYREEE (reference sequence). Trimming removed 4 bases from V and 4 bases from J; junction bases left unmatched: 8. DNA of the CDR3: TGTGCCAGCAGCACCCCCGGGACAGCTTACGAGCAGTACTTC. Encoded protein: CASSTPGTAYEQYF.

The CDR3 region has the DNA TGCGCCAGCAGCCAAGAGATTCAGGGTACCTCTAGCACAGATACGCAGTATTTT. Translation gives CASSQEIQGTSSTDTQYF. The chain joins TRBV4-1 to TRBJ2-3, with D perhaps matching TRBD1 (5 bases). Per germline, CDR1 MGHRA and CDR2 YSYEKL. Deletions cut 0 bases from V and 0 bases from J, with 16 bases between. The CDR3 has 18 residues.

This sequence joins TRBV7-3 and TRBJ2-2; 8 bases map to TRBD2. From germline, CDR1 is SGHTA and CDR2 FQGTGA. V lost 0 bases and J lost 4; bases outside the gene matches: 7. The CDR3 is 17 amino acids. CDR3 sequence: CASSLTSAGTSTGELFF. The CDR3 DNA reads TGTGCCAGCAGCTTAACCTCTGCCGGGACTAGCACCGGGGAGCTGTTTTTT.

This chain connects TRBV24-1 to TRBJ1-2, with D possibly being TRBD1 (6 bases). The CDR3 covers 16 residues. Per the germline V gene, CDR1 is KGHDR and CDR2 is SFDVKD. The ends were cut back, 4 bases at V and 0 bases at J, with 14 bases in the middle. The CDR3 sequence is CATSDRTVSTNYGYTF. In DNA form, the CDR3 reads TGTGCCACCAGTGACAGGACAGTTAGCACTAACTATGGCTACACCTTC.

The chain uses TRBV18 and TRBJ2-6; a weak D match, TRBD1 (6 bases). CDR1 KGHSH and CDR2 LQKENI come from the germline V gene. With 4 bases removed from V and 1 base from J, the gap between germline ends came to 14 bases. The CDR3 runs 17 residues. The CDR3 DNA reads as TGTGCCAGCTCACTAACAGGGTACCAGTCTGGGGCCAACGTCCTGACTTTC. As protein: CASSLTGYQSGANVLTF.

The V gene is TRBV2, the J gene TRBJ2-1, with 7 nucleotides matching TRBD2. The CDR3 has 13 residues. Per the germline V gene, CDR1 is SNHLY and CDR2 is FYNNEI. The junction had 0 bases not matched to a gene; V was cut back by 6 bases and J by 1 base. In DNA form, the CDR3 reads TGTGCCAGCAGCGGGAGGTCCTACAATGAGCAGTTCTTC. Translating gives CASSGRSYNEQFF. Drawing the rest from reference TRBV2 and TRBJ2-1, the complete variable domain is EPEVTQTPSHQVTQMGQEVILRCVPISNHLYFYWYRQILGQKVEFLVSFYNNEISEKSEIFDDQFSVERPDGSNFTLKIRSTKLEDSAMYFCASSGRSYNEQFFGPGTRLTVL.

The genes are TRBV10-3 and TRBJ1-1; D might be TRBD1 (5 bases). V lost 4 bases to trimming and J lost 7 bases, with 22 bases between them. Germline V lookup: CDR1 ENHRY, CDR2 SYGVKD. This CDR3 spans 16 amino acids. The CDR3 DNA reads TGTGCCATCAGTGTTGGCGGCGGGGGGGATATCGATGAAGCTTTCTTT. Amino acid sequence: CAISVGGGGDIDEAFF.

This chain's CDR3 is CASSPTSAGTGELFF. CDR3 bases: TGCGCCAGCAGCCCTACATCTGCGGGCACCGGGGAGCTGTTTTTT. The chain uses TRBV5-1 and TRBJ2-2; a weak D match, TRBD2 (5 bases). This CDR3 is 15 amino acids long. The germline gives CDR1 SGHRS, CDR2 YFSETQ. The V end lost 4 bases, the J end lost 4 bases, and 14 bases lay between the germline ends.

The count of this clone is one. The V gene is TRBV18, the J gene TRBJ2-3; perhaps TRBD2 as D (6 bases). Looked up from germline, CDR1 is KGHSH and CDR2 is LQKENI. The CDR3 sequence is 13 residues long. V lost 3 bases and J lost 5, with 9 bases in between. The CDR3 DNA reads as TGTGCCAGCTCACCCAAGGGAGGAGATACGCAGTATTTT. This encodes CASSPKGGDTQYF.

The chain combines TRBV7-2 with TRBJ1-2; D is possibly TRBD1 (5 bases). The CDR3 extends over 14 amino acids. Trimming stripped 1 base from V and 4 bases from J, with 10 bases between. Per the germline V gene, CDR1 is SGHTA and CDR2 is FQGNSA. CDR3 loop: CASSLGGDFYGYTF. The CDR3 region has the DNA TGTGCCAGCAGCTTAGGGGGGGACTTCTATGGCTACACCTTC.

The genes are TRBV5-1 and TRBJ2-5; D gene ambiguous. This CDR3 comprises 16 residues. CDR1 SGHRS and CDR2 YFSETQ come from the germline V gene. The germline V and J ends were trimmed by 4 bases and 2 bases, with 18 bases remaining between them. In DNA, the CDR3 is TGCGCCAGCAGCCTGGGCTTGATGGGCCAGCAAGAGACCCAGTACTTC. As protein: CASSLGLMGQQETQYF.

This clone was observed once. The chain has TRBV7-9 and TRBJ1-1, with 7 bases identical to TRBD1. J was trimmed by 4 bases and V by 4 bases; bases with no gene match: 6. Germline-derived CDR1 and CDR2 are SEHNR and FQNEAQ (reference sequence). The CDR3 length is 14 residues. This CDR3 is CASSSTGASTEAFF. CDR3 sequence (DNA): TGTGCCAGCAGCTCCACAGGGGCCAGCACTGAAGCTTTCTTT.

This rearrangement joins TRBV7-9 to TRBJ1-5, with D possibly matching TRBD1 (6 bases). Deletions cut 2 bases from V and 2 bases from J, with 10 bases between. CDR1 and CDR2 from the germline V gene are SEHNR and FQNEAQ (reference sequence). The CDR3 contains 15 residues. CDR3 region: CASSLQGSGNQPQHF. The CDR3 coding sequence is TGTGCCAGCAGCTTACAGGGGTCTGGCAATCAGCCCCAGCATTTT.

The rearrangement joins TRBV19 to TRBJ2-2; 7 positions agree with TRBD2. With V trimmed by 6 bases and J by 3 bases, 7 bases remained unmatched. The CDR3 extends over 15 amino acids. Germline CDR1 reads LNHDA; CDR2 reads SQIVND (reference sequence). CDR3 region: CASSVAGEYTGELFF. In DNA, the CDR3 is TGTGCCAGTAGCGTGGCGGGGGAGTACACCGGGGAGCTGTTTTTT. The whole variable domain, filled in from reference TRBV19 and TRBJ2-2, reads DGGITQSPKYLFRKEGQNVTLSCEQNLNHDAMYWYRQDPGQGLRLIYYSQIVNDFQKGDIAEGYSVSREKKESFPLTVTSAQKNPTAFYLCASSVAGEYTGELFFGEGSRLTVL.

The DNA for the CDR3 is TGTGCCAGCAGTAGACTAGCGGGAGGTATAGATACGCAGTATTTT. Translating it yields CASSRLAGGIDTQYF. The chain has TRBV2 and TRBJ2-3; 13 bases agree with TRBD2. V dropped 5 bases and J dropped 5; count of bases not matched to a gene: 4. The CDR3 runs to 15 residues. From germline, CDR1 is SNHLY and CDR2 FYNNEI.

The chain uses TRBV18 and TRBJ1-5; weak D call: TRBD1 (6 bases). CDR3 length: 16 residues. Trimming removed 6 bases from V and 5 bases from J, with 20 bases in between. The germline V gene encodes CDR1 KGHSH and CDR2 LQKENI. The CDR3 region is CASSRTQGGAHQPQHF. The CDR3 region has the DNA TGTGCCAGCTCGCGAACACAGGGTGGAGCCCATCAGCCCCAGCATTTT.

This chain uses TRBV2 with TRBJ2-7; D is unresolved. CDR3 length: 11 amino acids. CDR1 and CDR2 (germline): SNHLY, FYNNEI. The CDR3 DNA sequence: TGTGCTACAAAACGGGTTAACGAGCAGTACTTC. Translated: CATKRVNEQYF.

For this clone: The identical CDR3 is also encoded by other nucleotide sequences in the sample. The V and J genes are TRBV28 and TRBJ1-5, with a possible D match to TRBD1 (5 bases). Between the trimmed V and J ends, which lost 2 bases and 4 bases, there was a span of 6 bases. The germline gives CDR1 MDHEN, CDR2 SYDVKM. This CDR3 region has 13 residues. The CDR3 bases are TGTGCCAGCAGTTTAGACAGAAATCAGCCCCAGCATTTT. Protein product: CASSLDRNQPQHF.

This sequence joins TRBV3-1 (or the pseudogene TRBV3-2) and TRBJ1-1, with D possibly being TRBD1 (6 bases). Trimming left V 3 bases short and J 5 bases short, with 10 bases between. Germline V gene sequence: CDR1 LGHDT, CDR2 YNNKEL (reference sequence). This CDR3 contains 13 residues. The DNA for the CDR3 is TGTGCCAGCAGCCAGGGGGCGCGGACTGAAGCTTTCTTT. As protein: CASSQGARTEAFF.